This T cell receptor beta chain was profiled in a study of CD4 T cells in relation to SARS-CoV-2 and coronaviruses. Comments on this clone: Its antigen is still unknown.

Germline loops: CDR1 LGHNA, CDR2 YNFKEQ. The V gene lost 1 base and the J gene lost 6 bases, with 14 bases spanning the gap. The CDR3 runs to 15 residues. Data came from immunoSEQ multiplex PCR; TCRdb stores just in-frame clones and leaves some out. Of about 26,000 clones in the sample, roughly 80% are singletons; the top ten hold 15% to 20%. The unexposed donors gave CD4+ T cells in 2011-2018, prior to COVID-19. The cells were cultured for under twelve days before CD4+ T cells were isolated. Cells permitting, SARS-CoV-2 S/N and four cold-coronavirus spikes were tested on unexposed-donor CD4+ T cells.

This clonotype was sampled from a human donor in good health. This chain links TRBV4-2 with TRBJ2-3, with D maybe TRBD2 (6 bases). The sequenced material came from CD4+ T cells from PBMCs, cultured in vitro. CDR3 sequence (DNA): TGTGCCAGCAGCCAAGCCCCGGGACTTGGGGATACGCAGTATTTT. Translation gives CASSQAPGLGDTQYF.